This T cell receptor (beta chain) came from a study of T-cell reconstitution after alpha-beta-depleted transplantation in children. Trimming removed 5 bases from V and 2 bases from J; junction bases left unmatched: 4. This CDR3 is 14 amino acids long. CDR1 and CDR2 (germline): DFQATT, SNEGSKA (reference sequence). TCRbeta library preparation incorporated unique molecular identifiers. Via MiXCR, TCRdb re-called the PCR reads, giving one row per CDR3 protein. The repertoire consists of about 980,000 distinct CDR3 sequences, with about 29% occurring once and the leading ten covering about 28%. In regard to this clonotype: The antigen is undetermined.

Study conclusions and caveats: Where alpha-beta T cells came from about two months after transplant was reportedly several hundred expanded graft clones. Diversity and T-cell counts at one year after transplant derived mostly from new T cells. Surviving recipient T cells and intrathymic progenitors accounted for some patients' high TCRbeta diversity at day 60.

Material: PBMCs, mostly from graft donor cells, obtained 360 days after TCRalphabeta/CD19-depleted stem cell transplant. The TCR comes from a boy under three years old who had a stem cell transplant for SCID, so the T cells may come from the graft donor. This chain uses TRBV20-1 with TRBJ2-5; 11 nucleotides line up with TRBD2. In DNA form, the CDR3 reads TGCAGTGCTCTTGGGACTAGCGGTCAAGAGACCCAGTACTTC. Protein: CSALGTSGQETQYF.